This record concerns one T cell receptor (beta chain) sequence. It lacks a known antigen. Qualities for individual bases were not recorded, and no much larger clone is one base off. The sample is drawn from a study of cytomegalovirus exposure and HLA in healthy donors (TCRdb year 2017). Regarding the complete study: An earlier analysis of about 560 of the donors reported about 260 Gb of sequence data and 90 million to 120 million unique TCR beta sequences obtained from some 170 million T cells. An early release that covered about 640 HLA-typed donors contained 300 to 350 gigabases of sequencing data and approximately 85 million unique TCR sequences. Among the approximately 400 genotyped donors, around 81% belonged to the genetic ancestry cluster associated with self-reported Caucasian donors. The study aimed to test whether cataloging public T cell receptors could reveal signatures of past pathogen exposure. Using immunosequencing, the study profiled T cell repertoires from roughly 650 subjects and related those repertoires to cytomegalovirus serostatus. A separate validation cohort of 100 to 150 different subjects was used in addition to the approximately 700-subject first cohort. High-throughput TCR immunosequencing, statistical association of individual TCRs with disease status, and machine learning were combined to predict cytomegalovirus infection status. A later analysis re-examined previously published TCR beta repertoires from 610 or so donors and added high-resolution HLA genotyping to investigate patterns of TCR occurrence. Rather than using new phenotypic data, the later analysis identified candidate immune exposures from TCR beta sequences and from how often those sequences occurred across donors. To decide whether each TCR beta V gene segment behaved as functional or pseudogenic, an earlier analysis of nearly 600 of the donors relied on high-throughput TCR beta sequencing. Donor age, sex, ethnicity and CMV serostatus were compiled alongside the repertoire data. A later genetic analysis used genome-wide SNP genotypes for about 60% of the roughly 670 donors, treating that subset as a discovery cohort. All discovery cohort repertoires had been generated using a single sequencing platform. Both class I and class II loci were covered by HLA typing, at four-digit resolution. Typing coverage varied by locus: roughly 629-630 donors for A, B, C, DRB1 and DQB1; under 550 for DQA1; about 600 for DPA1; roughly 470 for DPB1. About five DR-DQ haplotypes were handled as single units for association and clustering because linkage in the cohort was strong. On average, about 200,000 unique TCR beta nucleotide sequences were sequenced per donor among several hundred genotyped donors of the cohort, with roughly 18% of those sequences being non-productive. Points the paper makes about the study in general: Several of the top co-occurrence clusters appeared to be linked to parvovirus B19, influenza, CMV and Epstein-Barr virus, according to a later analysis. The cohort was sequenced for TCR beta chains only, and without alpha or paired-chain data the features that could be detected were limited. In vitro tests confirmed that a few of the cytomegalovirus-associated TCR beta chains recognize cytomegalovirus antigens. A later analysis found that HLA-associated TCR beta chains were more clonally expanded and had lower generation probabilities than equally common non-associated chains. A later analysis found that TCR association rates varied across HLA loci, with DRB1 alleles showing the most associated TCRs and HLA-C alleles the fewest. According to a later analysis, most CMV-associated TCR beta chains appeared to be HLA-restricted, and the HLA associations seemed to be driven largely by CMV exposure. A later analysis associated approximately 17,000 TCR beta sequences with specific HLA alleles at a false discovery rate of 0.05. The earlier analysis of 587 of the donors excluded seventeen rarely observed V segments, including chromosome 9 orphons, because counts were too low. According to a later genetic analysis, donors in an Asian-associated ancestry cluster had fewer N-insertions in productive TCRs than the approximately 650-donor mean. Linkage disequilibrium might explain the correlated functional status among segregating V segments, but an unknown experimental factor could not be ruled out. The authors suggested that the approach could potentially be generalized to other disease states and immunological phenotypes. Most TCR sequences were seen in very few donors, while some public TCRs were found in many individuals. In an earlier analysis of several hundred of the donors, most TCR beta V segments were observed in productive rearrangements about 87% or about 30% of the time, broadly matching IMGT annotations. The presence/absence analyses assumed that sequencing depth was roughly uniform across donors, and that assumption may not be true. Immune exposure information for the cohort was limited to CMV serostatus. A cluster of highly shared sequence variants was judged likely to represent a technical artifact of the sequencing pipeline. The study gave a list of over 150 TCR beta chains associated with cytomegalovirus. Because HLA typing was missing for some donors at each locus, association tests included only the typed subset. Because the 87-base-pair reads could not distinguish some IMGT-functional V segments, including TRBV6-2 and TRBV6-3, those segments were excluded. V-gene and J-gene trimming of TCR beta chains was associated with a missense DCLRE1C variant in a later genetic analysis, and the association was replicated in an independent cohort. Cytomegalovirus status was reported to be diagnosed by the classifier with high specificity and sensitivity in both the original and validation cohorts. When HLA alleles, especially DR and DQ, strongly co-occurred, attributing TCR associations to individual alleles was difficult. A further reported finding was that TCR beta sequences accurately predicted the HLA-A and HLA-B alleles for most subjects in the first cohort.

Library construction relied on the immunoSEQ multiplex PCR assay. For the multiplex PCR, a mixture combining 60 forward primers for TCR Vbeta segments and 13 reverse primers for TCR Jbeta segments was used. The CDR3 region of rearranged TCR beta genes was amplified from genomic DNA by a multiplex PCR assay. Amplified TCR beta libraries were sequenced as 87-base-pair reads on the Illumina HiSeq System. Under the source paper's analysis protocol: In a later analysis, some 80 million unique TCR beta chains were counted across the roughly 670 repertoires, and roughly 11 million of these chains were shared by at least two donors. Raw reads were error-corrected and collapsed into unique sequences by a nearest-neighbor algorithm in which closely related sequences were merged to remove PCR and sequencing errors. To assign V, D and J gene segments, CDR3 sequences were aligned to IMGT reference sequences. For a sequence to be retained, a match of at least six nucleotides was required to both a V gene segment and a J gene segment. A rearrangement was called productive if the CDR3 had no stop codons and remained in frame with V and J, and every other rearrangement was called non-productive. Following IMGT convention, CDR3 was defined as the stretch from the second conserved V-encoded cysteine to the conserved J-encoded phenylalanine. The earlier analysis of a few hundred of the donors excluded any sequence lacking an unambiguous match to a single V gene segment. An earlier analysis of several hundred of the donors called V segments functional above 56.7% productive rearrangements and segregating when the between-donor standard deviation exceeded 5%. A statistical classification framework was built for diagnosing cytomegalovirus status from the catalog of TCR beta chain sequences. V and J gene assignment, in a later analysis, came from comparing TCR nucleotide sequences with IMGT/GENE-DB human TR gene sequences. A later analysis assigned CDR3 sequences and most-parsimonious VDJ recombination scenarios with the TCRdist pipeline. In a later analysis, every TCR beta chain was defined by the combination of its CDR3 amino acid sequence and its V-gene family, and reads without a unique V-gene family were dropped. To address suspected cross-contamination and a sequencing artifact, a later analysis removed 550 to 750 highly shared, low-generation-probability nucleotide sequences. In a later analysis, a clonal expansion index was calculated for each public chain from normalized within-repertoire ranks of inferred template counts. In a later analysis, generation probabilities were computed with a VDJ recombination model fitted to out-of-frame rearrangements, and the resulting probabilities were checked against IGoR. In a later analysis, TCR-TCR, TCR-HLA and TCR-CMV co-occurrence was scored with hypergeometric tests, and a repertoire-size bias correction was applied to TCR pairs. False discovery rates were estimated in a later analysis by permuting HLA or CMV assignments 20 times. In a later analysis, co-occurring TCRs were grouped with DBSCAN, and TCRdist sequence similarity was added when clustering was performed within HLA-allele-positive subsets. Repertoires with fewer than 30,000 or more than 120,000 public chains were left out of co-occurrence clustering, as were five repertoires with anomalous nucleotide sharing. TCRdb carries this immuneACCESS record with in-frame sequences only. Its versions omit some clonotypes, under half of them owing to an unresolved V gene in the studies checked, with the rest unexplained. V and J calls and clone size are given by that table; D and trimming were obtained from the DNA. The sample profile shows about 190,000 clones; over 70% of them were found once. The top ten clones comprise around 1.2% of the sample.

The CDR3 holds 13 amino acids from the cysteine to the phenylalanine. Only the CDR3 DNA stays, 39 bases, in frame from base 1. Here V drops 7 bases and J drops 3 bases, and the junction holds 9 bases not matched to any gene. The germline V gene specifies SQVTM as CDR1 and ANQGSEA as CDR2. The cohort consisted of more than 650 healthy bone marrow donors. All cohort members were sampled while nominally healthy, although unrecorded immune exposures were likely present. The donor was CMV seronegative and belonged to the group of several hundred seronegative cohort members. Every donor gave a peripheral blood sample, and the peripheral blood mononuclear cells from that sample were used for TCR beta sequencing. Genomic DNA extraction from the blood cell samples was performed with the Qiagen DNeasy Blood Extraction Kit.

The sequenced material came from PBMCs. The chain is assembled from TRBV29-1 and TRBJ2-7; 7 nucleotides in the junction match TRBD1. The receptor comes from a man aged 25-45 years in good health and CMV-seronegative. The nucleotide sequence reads TGCAGCGGATCCAAGGGGGCGGTCTACGAGCAGTACTTC. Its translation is CSGSKGAVYEQYF.